This T cell receptor (beta chain) is drawn from a study of CD8 T cells in ankylosing spondylitis. About this clonotype: Antigen specificity is unknown.

Quantitative molecular-barcoded 5'-RACE generated the TCR beta libraries. TCRdb passed the 5' RACE reads through MiXCR, listing each CDR3 protein once. The table lists about 250,000 distinct CDR3 sequences, roughly a third of them singletons. Notes on the study in general: Researchers reportedly found disease-linked clones significantly enriched in matched ankylosing spondylitis synovial fluid. Disease-linked clones, CD8+, were relatively rare in peripheral blood. A TCR beta motif of 7 to 9 highly homologous variants seemed to mark ankylosing spondylitis blood.

CDR1 and CDR2 from the germline V gene are DFQATT and SNEGSKA (reference sequence). CDR3 length: 14 amino acids. The V end was cut by 6 bases, the J end by 1 base, with 15 bases between. This TCR was sampled from a male donor with ankylosing spondylitis or in good health (not recorded which). The chain employs TRBV20-1 and TRBJ1-2; D is undetermined. The source material was blood, either unsorted or a sorted T cell fraction (not recorded which). The CDR3 bases are TGCAGTGCCCGCCCGGGCCTTCATAACTATGGCTACACCTTC. Its translation: CSARPGLHNYGYTF.